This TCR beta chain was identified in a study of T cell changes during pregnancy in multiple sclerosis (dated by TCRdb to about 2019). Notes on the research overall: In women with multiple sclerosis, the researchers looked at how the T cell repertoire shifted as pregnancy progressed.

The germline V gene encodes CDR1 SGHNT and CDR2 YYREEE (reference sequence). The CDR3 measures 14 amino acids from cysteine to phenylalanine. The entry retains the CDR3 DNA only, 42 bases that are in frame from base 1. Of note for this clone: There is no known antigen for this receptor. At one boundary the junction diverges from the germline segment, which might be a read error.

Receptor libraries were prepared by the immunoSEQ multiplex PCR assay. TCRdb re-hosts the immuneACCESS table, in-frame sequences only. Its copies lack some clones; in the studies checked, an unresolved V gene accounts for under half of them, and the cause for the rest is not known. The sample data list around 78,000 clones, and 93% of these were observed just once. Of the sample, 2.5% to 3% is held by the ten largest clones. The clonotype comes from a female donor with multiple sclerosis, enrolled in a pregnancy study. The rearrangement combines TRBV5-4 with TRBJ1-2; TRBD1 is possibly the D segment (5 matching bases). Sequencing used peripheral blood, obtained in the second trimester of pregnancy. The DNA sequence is TGTGCCAGCAGTCATCAACAGGATTTGTATGTCTACACCTTC. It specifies CASSHQQDLYVYTF.